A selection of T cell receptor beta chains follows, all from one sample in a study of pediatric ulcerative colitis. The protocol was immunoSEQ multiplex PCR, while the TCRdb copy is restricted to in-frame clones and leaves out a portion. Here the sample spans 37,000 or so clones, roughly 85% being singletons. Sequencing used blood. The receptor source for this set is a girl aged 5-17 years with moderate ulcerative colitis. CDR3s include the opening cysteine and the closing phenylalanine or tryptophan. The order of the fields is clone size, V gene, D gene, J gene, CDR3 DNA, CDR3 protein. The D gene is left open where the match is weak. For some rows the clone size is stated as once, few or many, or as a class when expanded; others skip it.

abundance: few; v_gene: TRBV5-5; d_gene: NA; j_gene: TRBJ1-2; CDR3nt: TGTGCCAGCAGCTTGTTCGGACAGAACTATGGCTACACCTTC; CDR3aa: CASSLFGQNYGYTF
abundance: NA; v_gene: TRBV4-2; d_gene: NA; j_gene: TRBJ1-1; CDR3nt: TGTGCCAGCAGCCCCCACCGGAGGCCGAGCACTGAAGCTTTCTTT; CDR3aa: CASSPHRRPSTEAFF
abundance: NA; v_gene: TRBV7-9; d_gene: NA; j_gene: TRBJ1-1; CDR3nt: TGTGCCAGCAGCTTAGAGCGGGCAGGGCTGAACACTGAAGCTTTCTTT; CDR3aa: CASSLERAGLNTEAFF
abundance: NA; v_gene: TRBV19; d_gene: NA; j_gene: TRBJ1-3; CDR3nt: TGTGCCAGTAGTTGGGGAAAGCGGGGAAACACCATATATTTT; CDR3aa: CASSWGKRGNTIYF
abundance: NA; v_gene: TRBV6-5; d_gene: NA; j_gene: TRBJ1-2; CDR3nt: TGTGCCAGCAGTCCGGGACGGGGAAACTATGGCTACACCTTC; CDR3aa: CASSPGRGNYGYTF
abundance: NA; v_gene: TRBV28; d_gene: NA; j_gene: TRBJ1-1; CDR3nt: TGTGCCAGCAGTTACCGGGGGGGGAGTACTGAAGCTTTCTTT; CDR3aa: CASSYRGGSTEAFF
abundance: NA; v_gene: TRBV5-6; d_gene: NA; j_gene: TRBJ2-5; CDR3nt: TGTGCCAGCAGCACACGGGACACCCAAGAGACCCAGTACTTC; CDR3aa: CASSTRDTQETQYF
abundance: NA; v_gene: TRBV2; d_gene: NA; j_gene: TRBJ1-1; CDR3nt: TGTGCCAGCCGCGGCTTGCCGGCTGAAGCTTTCTTT; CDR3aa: CASRGLPAEAFF
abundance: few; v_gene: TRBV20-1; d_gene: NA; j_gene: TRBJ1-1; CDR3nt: TGCAGTGCTAGGGCGGAAGCTTTCTTT; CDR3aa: CSARAEAFF
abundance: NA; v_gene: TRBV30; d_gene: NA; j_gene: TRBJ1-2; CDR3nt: TGTGCCTGGAGTGGGGGAGGGGGTAACTATGGCTACACCTTC; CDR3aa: CAWSGGGGNYGYTF
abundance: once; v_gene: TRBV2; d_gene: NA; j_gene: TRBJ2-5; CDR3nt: TGTGCCAGCAGTGAGGTTAGATTGCAGTACTTC; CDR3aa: CASSEVRLQYF
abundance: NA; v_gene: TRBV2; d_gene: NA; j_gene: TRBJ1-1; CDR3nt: TGTGCCAGCACAAATTCCGGGACGGAGTTTTCGAAAAACACTGAAGCTTTCTTT; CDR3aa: CASTNSGTEFSKNTEAFF
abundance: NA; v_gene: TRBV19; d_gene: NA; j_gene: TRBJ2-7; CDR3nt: TGTGCCAGTAGCCTGGGGGGACCGTTGAAATTGGAGCAGTACTTC; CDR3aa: CASSLGGPLKLEQYF
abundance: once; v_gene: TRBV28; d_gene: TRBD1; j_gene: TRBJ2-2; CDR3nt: TGTGCCAGCAGCCCCGCTCTCCTCTCGGACAGGGTAATTACCGGGGAGCTGTTTTTT; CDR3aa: CASSPALLSDRVITGELFF
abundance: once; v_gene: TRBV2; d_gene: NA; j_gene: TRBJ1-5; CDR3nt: TGTGCCAGCAGTGACCGACGGCAGCCAGTGGTCAATCAGCCCCAGCATTTT; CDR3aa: CASSDRRQPVVNQPQHF
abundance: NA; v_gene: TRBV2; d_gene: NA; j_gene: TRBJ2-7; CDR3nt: TGTGCCAGCAGTGATCAGGGGGGTAGGGAAGAGCAGTACTTC; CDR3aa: CASSDQGGREEQYF
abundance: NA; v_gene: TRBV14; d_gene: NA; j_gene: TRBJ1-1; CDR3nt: TGTGCCAGCAGCCCCGGGGAGGTGGCATGGACTGAAGCTTTCTTT; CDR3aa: CASSPGEVAWTEAFF
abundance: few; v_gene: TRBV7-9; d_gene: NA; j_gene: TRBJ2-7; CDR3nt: TGTGCCAGCAGCTCGGACAGCCTGTCCTACGAGCAGTACTTC; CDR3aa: CASSSDSLSYEQYF
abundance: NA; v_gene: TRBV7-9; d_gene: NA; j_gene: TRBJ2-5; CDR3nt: TGTGCCAGCAGCTTGGCGGGAGAGACCCAGTACTTC; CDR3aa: CASSLAGETQYF
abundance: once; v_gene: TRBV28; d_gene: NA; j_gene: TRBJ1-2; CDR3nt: TGTGCCAGCAGCTACTTCACAGGGTACTATGGCTACACCTTC; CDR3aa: CASSYFTGYYGYTF
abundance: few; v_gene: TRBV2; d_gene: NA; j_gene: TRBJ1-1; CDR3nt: TGTGCCAGCAGTGAAGGGATAGTGACTGAAGCTTTCTTT; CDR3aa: CASSEGIVTEAFF
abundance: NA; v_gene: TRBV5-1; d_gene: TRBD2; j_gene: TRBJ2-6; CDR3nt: TGCGCCAGCAGCAGTTGGCCTAGCGGGGCTCCTGGGGCCAACGTCCTGACTTTC; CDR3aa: CASSSWPSGAPGANVLTF
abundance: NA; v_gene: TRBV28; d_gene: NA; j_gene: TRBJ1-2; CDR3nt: TGTGCCAGCAGACCCGCAGGGACCGGAGATGGCTACACCTTC; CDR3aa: CASRPAGTGDGYTF
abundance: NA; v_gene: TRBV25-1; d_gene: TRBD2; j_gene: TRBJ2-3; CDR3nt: TGTGCCAGCAGTGGCCATAGACTAGCGGCCAGCACAGATACGCAGTATTTT; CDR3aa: CASSGHRLAASTDTQYF
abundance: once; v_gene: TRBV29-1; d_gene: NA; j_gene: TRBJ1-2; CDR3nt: TGCACCTACGGCGGGGAGGACTATGGCTACACCTTC; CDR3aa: CTYGGEDYGYTF
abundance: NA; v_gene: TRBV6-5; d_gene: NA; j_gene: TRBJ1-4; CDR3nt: TGTGCCAGCAGTTACGACAGTTTTAATGAAAAACTGTTTTTT; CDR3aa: CASSYDSFNEKLFF
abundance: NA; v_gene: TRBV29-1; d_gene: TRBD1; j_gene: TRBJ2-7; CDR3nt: TGCAGCGTTGACAAGATAGGGACAGGAGTAACCTGGTACGAGCAGTACTTC; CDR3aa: CSVDKIGTGVTWYEQYF
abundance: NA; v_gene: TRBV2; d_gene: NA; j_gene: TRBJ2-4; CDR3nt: TGTGCCAGCAGTGAACTGGGGCCCATCCTCGGAAACATTCAGTACTTC; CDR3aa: CASSELGPILGNIQYF
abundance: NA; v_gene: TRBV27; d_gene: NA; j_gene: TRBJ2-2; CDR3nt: TGTGCCAGCAAAGCGTTCGGGGAGCTGTTTTTT; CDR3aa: CASKAFGELFF
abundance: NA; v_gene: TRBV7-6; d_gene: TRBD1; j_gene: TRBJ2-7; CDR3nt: TGTGCCAGCAGCTCCGGACAGGATTCCTCCTACGAGCAGTACTTC; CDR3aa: CASSSGQDSSYEQYF
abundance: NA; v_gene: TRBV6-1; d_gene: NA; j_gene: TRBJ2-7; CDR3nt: TGTGCCAGCAGCCCCGGGACCCGCCCCTACGAGCAGTACTTC; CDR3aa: CASSPGTRPYEQYF
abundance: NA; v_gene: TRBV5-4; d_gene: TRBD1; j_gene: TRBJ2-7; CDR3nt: TGTGCCAGCAGCGTCGAGGGACAGGGAAACGAGCAGTACTTC; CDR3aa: CASSVEGQGNEQYF
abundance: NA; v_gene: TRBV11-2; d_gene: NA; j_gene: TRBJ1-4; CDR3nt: TGTGCCAGCAGTTTTGACAGGCGGAATGAAAAACTGTTTTTT; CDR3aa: CASSFDRRNEKLFF
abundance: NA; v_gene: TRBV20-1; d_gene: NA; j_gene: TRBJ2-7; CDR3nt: TGCAGTGCCCCCCTGTCCTACGAGCAGTACTTC; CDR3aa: CSAPLSYEQYF
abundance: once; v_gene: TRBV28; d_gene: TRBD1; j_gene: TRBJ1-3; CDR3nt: TGTGCCAGCAGATATTCGTCAGGACAGGGGGGGAAAAACACCATATATTTT; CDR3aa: CASRYSSGQGGKNTIYF
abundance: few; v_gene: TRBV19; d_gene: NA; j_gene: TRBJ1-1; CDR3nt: TGTGCCAGTAGTATCTGGACTGAAGCTTTCTTT; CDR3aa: CASSIWTEAFF
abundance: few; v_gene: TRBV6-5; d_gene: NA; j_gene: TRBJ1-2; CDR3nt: TGTGCCAGCAGTCCTGGACTCGGCTACACCTTC; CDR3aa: CASSPGLGYTF
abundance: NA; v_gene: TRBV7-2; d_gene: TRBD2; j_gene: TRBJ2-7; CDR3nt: TGTGCCAGCAGCTTACACACAAGCGGGAGGAGTTCCTACGAGCAGTACTTC; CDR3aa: CASSLHTSGRSSYEQYF
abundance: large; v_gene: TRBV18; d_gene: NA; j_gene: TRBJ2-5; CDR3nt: TGTGCCAGCTCACCCGAAGCTCTCCGAGAGACCCAGTACTTC; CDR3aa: CASSPEALRETQYF
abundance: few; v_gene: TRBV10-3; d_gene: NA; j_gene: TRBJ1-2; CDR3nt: TGTGCCATCAGTGCCCAGGCGTATGGCTACACCTTC; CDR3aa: CAISAQAYGYTF
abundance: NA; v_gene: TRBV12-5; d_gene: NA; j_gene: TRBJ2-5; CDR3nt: TGTGCTAGTGGTTCAAGACCGTTGGAGGAGACCCAGTACTTC; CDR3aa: CASGSRPLEETQYF